This T cell receptor beta chain was sequenced during a study of T cell responses to AZD1222 COVID-19 vaccine. General observations from the study: Most donors were white British, females outnumbered males, and clonal diversity was possibly underestimated. With two AZD1222 doses given, Spike-specific TCR breadth and depth both rose. Among vaccine-associated CD4 TCRs, coverage spanned spike, with dominance at 160-218 and 743-854. Repertoire samples came only from after the peak T cell response.

CDR1 and CDR2 from the germline V gene are LGHNA and YSLEER. V was clipped by 0 bases and J by 8 bases, with 7 bases between them. This CDR3 spans 13 amino acids. About this clone itself: Its antigen is not known.

Assay: immunoSEQ multiplex PCR; the TCRdb copy retains only in-frame clones and omits some. The sample yields about 120,000 clones, 92% seen once. This sequence originates from an adult in good health. V and J are TRBV4-3 and TRBJ1-4, with D unclear. This sample comprised peripheral blood, obtained on day 0 of AZD1222 vaccination. The CDR3 spells CASSQDSREKLFF. The DNA for the CDR3 is TGCGCCAGCAGCCAAGATAGCCGAGAAAAACTGTTTTTT.